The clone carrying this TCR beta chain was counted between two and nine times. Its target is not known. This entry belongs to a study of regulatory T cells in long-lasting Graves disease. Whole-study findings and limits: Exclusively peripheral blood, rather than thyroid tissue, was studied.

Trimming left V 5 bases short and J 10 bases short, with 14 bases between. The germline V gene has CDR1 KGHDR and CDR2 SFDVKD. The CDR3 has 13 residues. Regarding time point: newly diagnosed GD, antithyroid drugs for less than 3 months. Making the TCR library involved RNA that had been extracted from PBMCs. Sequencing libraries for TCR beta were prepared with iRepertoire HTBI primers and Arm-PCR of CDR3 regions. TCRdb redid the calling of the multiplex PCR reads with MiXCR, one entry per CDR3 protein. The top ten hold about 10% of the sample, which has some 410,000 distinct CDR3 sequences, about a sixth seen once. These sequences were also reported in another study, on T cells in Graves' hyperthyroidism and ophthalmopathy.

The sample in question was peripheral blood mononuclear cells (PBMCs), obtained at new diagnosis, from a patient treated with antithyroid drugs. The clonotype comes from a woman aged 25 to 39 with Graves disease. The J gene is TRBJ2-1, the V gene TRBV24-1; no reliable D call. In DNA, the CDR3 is TGTGCCACCAGTGTCCCTACAGCCACAGAGCAGTTCTTC. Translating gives CATSVPTATEQFF.